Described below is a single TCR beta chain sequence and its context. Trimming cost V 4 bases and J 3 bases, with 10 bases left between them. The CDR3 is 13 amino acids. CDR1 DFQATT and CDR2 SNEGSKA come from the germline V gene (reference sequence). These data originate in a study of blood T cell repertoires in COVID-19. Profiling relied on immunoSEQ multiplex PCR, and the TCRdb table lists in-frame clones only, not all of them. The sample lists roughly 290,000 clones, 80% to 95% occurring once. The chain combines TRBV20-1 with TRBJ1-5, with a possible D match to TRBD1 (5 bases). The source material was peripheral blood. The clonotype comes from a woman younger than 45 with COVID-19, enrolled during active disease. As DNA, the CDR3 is TGCAGTGCTATTGACAGTCCCAATCAGCCCCAGCATTTT. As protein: CSAIDSPNQPQHF.